These 19 T cell receptor beta chains originate from one sample sequenced in a study of blood T cell repertoires in COVID-19. Assay: immunoSEQ multiplex PCR; the TCRdb copy retains only in-frame clones and omits some. The sample holds approximately 220,000 clones, around 87% seen once. The source material was peripheral blood. The receptors stem from a man aged 55 to 70 who had recovered from COVID-19.

J is TRBJ2-3 and V is TRBV30; 7 nucleotides agree with TRBD2. The CDR3 length is 13 residues. Losses at the gene ends were 1 base for V and 4 bases for J; bases not matched to a gene: 2. Germline assignment: CDR1 GTSNPN and CDR2 SVGIG (reference sequence). This CDR3 is CAWSGLAPDTQYF. Here the CDR3 DNA reads TGTGCCTGGAGTGGACTAGCTCCAGATACGCAGTATTTT.

The chain combines TRBV27 with TRBJ1-2; the match to TRBD1 covers 8 bases. CDR1 MNHEY and CDR2 SMNVEV come from the germline V gene (reference sequence). V shed 5 bases and J 8 bases; nucleotides not matched to a gene: 7. The CDR3 has 13 amino acids. The DNA for the CDR3 is TGTGCCAGCAGTCCGGGACAGGAGAGAGGCTACACCTTC. Translating it yields CASSPGQERGYTF.

The chain couples TRBV7-2 to TRBJ1-4, with 9 bases fitting TRBD1. The germline V gene has CDR1 SGHTA and CDR2 FQGNSA. Trimming cost V 0 bases and J 8 bases; bases outside gene matches: 4. The CDR3 loop spans 15 amino acids. The CDR3 loop is CASSLAGQGEEKLFF. CDR3 DNA sequence: TGTGCCAGCAGCTTAGCGGGACAGGGAGAGGAAAAACTGTTTTTT.

The chain has TRBV10-2 and TRBJ2-3; D is uncertain. V was trimmed by 7 bases and J by 2 bases, leaving 13 bases between them. The CDR3 is 14 amino acids. Germline V gene data show CDR1 as WSHSY and CDR2 as SAAADI. The CDR3 bases are TGCGCCAGCAAAAGTATAGAACCCACAGATACGCAGTATTTT. Its protein is CASKSIEPTDTQYF.

The rearrangement uses TRBV5-8 and TRBJ2-6, with D unclear. The germline V gene encodes CDR1 SGHTS and CDR2 YDEGEE. V dropped 0 bases and J dropped 1 base, with 8 bases sitting between them. The CDR3 has 16 residues. The CDR3 nucleotides are TGTGCCAGCAGCTTGGGGGCCCTTTCTGGGGCCAACGTCCTGACTTTC. Amino acids: CASSLGALSGANVLTF.

The chain has TRBV30 and TRBJ1-5, with 8 bases identical to TRBD1. CDR3 length: 17 amino acids. V dropped 0 bases and J dropped 2; count of bases not matched to a gene: 9. Per the germline V gene, CDR1 is GTSNPN and CDR2 is SVGIG (reference sequence). The CDR3 reads CAWSVPHSTGGNQPQHF. The DNA of the CDR3 is TGTGCCTGGAGTGTACCCCATTCGACAGGGGGCAATCAGCCCCAGCATTTT.

This clone was seen once. The genes are TRBV5-1 and TRBJ2-3; 8 bases fit TRBD2. J was trimmed by 0 bases and V by 4 bases; bases with no gene match: 16. In germline, CDR1 is SGHRS, CDR2 YFSETQ. The CDR3 is 19 amino acids. This chain's CDR3 is CASSAQGVISGTSTDTQYF. As DNA, the CDR3 is TGCGCCAGCAGCGCCCAAGGGGTGATTAGCGGGACCAGCACAGATACGCAGTATTTT. The full variable domain, its missing parts supplied by reference TRBV5-1 and TRBJ2-3, is KAGVTQTPRYLIKTRGQQVTLSCSPISGHRSVSWYQQTPGQGLQFLFEYFSETQRNKGNFPGRFSGRQFSNSRSEMNVSTLELGDSALYLCASSAQGVISGTSTDTQYFGPGTRLTVL.

V is TRBV2 and J is TRBJ2-2, with 7 bases matching TRBD2. This CDR3 is 14 amino acids long. CDR1 and CDR2 from the germline V gene are SNHLY and FYNNEI. With V trimmed by 6 bases and J by 4 bases, 5 bases remained unmatched. DNA of the CDR3: TGTGCCAGCAGAGCGGGACTCCTCACCGGGGAGCTGTTTTTT. Residues: CASRAGLLTGELFF.

Of note for this clone: Additional DNA sequences in this sample encode the identical CDR3. The rearrangement uses TRBV5-1 and TRBJ2-5; 12 bases align to TRBD2. Looked up from germline, CDR1 is SGHRS and CDR2 is YFSETQ. This CDR3 is 15 amino acids long. The junction had 3 bases not matched to a gene; V was cut back by 4 bases and J by 2 bases. The CDR3 region is CASSRGTSGQETQYF. The CDR3 DNA sequence: TGCGCCAGCAGCAGAGGGACTAGCGGGCAAGAGACCCAGTACTTC.

The CDR3 bases are TGCGCCAGCAGCCAAGTTGGAACGGGAGTAGAAGAGCAGTACTTC. Translating it yields CASSQVGTGVEEQYF. The V gene is TRBV4-1, the J gene TRBJ2-7, with D perhaps TRBD2 (6 bases). This CDR3 region has 15 residues. Germline CDR1 MGHRA, CDR2 YSYEKL. Trimming removed 1 base at V and 7 bases at J, with 17 bases between.

The chain joins TRBV4-2 to TRBJ2-4; D remains ambiguous. Germline V lookup: CDR1 LGHNA, CDR2 YNFKEQ. The germline V and J ends were trimmed by 0 bases and 1 base, with 7 bases remaining between them. This CDR3 spans 15 amino acids. CDR3 protein: CASSQDGQAKNIQYF. Here the CDR3 DNA reads TGTGCCAGCAGCCAAGATGGGCAGGCCAAAAACATTCAGTACTTC.

The chain recombines TRBV5-6 with TRBJ2-7; a possible D gene is TRBD1 (7 bases). With 5 bases removed from V and 5 bases from J, the gap between germline ends came to 17 bases. This CDR3 is built from 14 residues. The germline V gene has CDR1 SGHDT and CDR2 YYEEEE. The CDR3 loop reads CASRIRGVTNEQYF. The CDR3 DNA is TGTGCCAGCAGAATCAGGGGGGTTACAAACGAGCAGTACTTC. Based on the CDR3 plus reference TRBV5-6 and TRBJ2-7, the full variable domain is DAGVTQSPTHLIKTRGQQVTLRCSPKSGHDTVSWYQQALGQGPQFIFQYYEEEERQRGNFPDRFSGHQFPNYSSELNVNALLLGDSALYLCASRIRGVTNEQYFGPGTRLTVT.

The chain employs TRBV7-3 and TRBJ2-3; weak D call: TRBD1 (6 bases). With 2 bases removed from V and 6 bases from J, the gap between germline ends came to 21 bases. CDR1 and CDR2 from the germline V gene are SGHTA and FQGTGA. The CDR3 length is 17 residues. CDR3 sequence reads: CASSLLGQPAFGDTQYF. As DNA, the CDR3 is TGTGCCAGCAGCTTACTTGGACAGCCTGCTTTCGGGGATACGCAGTATTTT.

The V gene is TRBV2, the J gene TRBJ1-5, with D hard to call. V gave up 7 bases and J gave up 4 bases, with 11 bases separating them. Germline CDR1 SNHLY, CDR2 FYNNEI. There are 13 residues in the CDR3. CDR3 coding DNA: TGTGCCAGCAAGTGGTCGGGAAATCAGCCCCAGCATTTT. Its protein product is CASKWSGNQPQHF.

This clone was found a few times. V usage is TRBV6-6 and J usage is TRBJ2-1; TRBD1 matches at 9 bases. Per the germline V gene, CDR1 is MNHNY and CDR2 is SVGAGI (reference sequence). The V and J ends lost 7 bases and 8 bases, in that order; junction bases with no gene match: 9. The CDR3 spans 14 residues. CDR3 region: CASIDRGSGHEQFF. CDR3 DNA: TGTGCCAGCATCGACAGGGGGTCAGGTCATGAGCAGTTCTTC.

The chain links TRBV3-1 (or the pseudogene TRBV3-2) to TRBJ2-5; possible D gene TRBD1, 5 bases. CDR3 length equals 14 residues. The germline gives CDR1 LGHDT, CDR2 YNNKEL (reference sequence). Trimming pared 1 base from V and 4 bases from J, leaving 10 bases between. The CDR3 DNA sequence: TGTGCCAGCAGCCAAGGGCAGGGTAGAGAGACCCAGTACTTC. Protein product: CASSQGQGRETQYF.

The genes are TRBV4-3 and TRBJ2-2, with 7 bases matching TRBD2. CDR3 length: 19 residues. The V and J ends lost 0 bases and 0 bases, in that order; junction bases with no gene match: 10. Germline values: CDR1 LGHNA, CDR2 YSLEER. The CDR3 region is CASSQDGAGTTANTGELFF. In DNA form, the CDR3 reads TGCGCCAGCAGCCAAGATGGAGCAGGGACTACAGCGAACACCGGGGAGCTGTTTTTT.

The CDR3 is CASSRGVDQETQYF. CDR3 DNA: TGTGCCAGCAGCCGGGGGGTAGACCAAGAGACCCAGTACTTC. This chain joins TRBV7-9 and TRBJ2-5; 7 bases match TRBD2. Germline V gene sequence: CDR1 SEHNR, CDR2 FQNEAQ (reference sequence). The CDR3 has 14 amino acids. V lost 5 bases to trimming and J lost 0 bases; unmatched junction nucleotides: 3.

Here the CDR3 DNA reads TGTGCCATTCGTAGCGGGGGGACCCCCTACGAGCAGTACTTC. It encodes CAIRSGGTPYEQYF. The chain carries TRBV10-3 and TRBJ2-7; TRBD2 matches 10 bases. The CDR3 length is 14 residues. With 9 bases clipped from V and 2 bases from J, the junction kept 7 bases outside the gene matches. The germline gives CDR1 ENHRY, CDR2 SYGVKD.